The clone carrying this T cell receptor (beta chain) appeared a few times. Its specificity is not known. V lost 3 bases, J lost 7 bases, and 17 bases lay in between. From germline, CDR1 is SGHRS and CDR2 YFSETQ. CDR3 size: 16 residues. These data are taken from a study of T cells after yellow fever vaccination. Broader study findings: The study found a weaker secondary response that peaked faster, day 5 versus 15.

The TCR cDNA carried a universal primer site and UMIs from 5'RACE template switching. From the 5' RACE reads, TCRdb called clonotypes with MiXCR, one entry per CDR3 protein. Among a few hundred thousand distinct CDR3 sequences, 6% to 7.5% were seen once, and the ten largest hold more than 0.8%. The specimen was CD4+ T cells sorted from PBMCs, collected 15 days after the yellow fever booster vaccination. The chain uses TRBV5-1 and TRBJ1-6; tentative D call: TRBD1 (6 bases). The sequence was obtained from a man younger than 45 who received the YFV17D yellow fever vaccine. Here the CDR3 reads CASSYTLTGQNSPLHF. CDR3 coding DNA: TGCGCCAGCAGCTATACCCTTACTGGACAGAATTCACCCCTCCACTTT.